These 30 T cell receptor beta chains were sequenced from one sample in a study of T cell responses to AZD1222 COVID-19 vaccine. Method: immunoSEQ multiplex PCR; TCRdb's copy keeps in-frame clones and lacks some. The sample includes roughly 93,000 clones, approximately 83% seen only once; the top ten take 6.3%. The sequenced sample was peripheral blood, obtained on day 0 of AZD1222 vaccination. The receptors shown here come from an adult in good health.

CDR3 in amino acids: CAWSPPPWEGGTEAFF. CDR3 nucleotides: TGTGCCTGGAGTCCACCCCCGTGGGAGGGAGGGACTGAAGCTTTCTTT. The chain carries TRBV30 and TRBJ1-1, with D hard to call. This CDR3 comprises 16 residues. V lost 2 bases and J lost 5, with 21 bases in between. CDR1 and CDR2 from the germline V gene are GTSNPN and SVGIG (reference sequence).

The chain is built from TRBV9 and TRBJ2-1, with no clear D. V lost 5 bases and J lost 2, with 14 bases in between. In germline, CDR1 is SGDLS, CDR2 YYNGEE. The CDR3 has 15 residues. For the CDR3, the DNA is TGTGCCAGCAGTCCCGTCGCTGGCCCCTACAATGAGCAGTTCTTC. The encoded protein is CASSPVAGPYNEQFF. Full variable domain (missing parts from reference TRBV9 and TRBJ2-1): DSGVTQTPKHLITATGQRVTLRCSPRSGDLSVYWYQQSLDQGLQFLIQYYNGEERAKGNILERFSAQQFPDLHSELNLSSLELGDSALYFCASSPVAGPYNEQFFGPGTRLTVL.

V usage is TRBV6-6 and J usage is TRBJ1-6; the D gene is possibly TRBD1 (5 bases). The CDR3 contains 18 residues. Germline V gene sequence: CDR1 MNHNY, CDR2 SVGAGI (reference sequence). The ends were cut back, 5 bases at V and 0 bases at J, with 17 bases in the middle. The CDR3 DNA reads as TGTGCCAGCAGTCCAAGGGGCATAGAAAGCTCCTATAATTCACCCCTCCACTTT. This encodes CASSPRGIESSYNSPLHF.

The J gene is TRBJ2-1, the V gene TRBV19; TRBD1 might be the D (6 bases). Deletions cut 3 bases from V and 1 base from J, with 10 bases between. CDR3 size: 15 residues. Germline values: CDR1 LNHDA, CDR2 SQIVND (reference sequence). The CDR3 reads CASSMTGGSYNEQFF. The CDR3 DNA reads TGTGCCAGTAGTATGACAGGAGGATCCTACAATGAGCAGTTCTTC.

The chain employs TRBV12-5 and TRBJ2-3; 11 bases are shared with TRBD2. CDR3 length: 17 amino acids. V was clipped by 4 bases and J by 3 bases; unmatched bases: 9. Germline V CDR1 and CDR2: LGHNT, FRNRAP. The CDR3 spells CASGSGTSGSGTDTQYF. Here the CDR3 DNA reads TGTGCTAGTGGTTCGGGGACTAGCGGATCGGGAACAGATACGCAGTATTTT.

This chain links TRBV20-1 with TRBJ1-1; no reliable D call. This CDR3 region has 10 residues. Germline values: CDR1 DFQATT, CDR2 SNEGSKA (reference sequence). With 3 bases removed from V and 5 bases from J, the gap between germline ends came to 4 bases. DNA for the CDR3: TGCAGTGCTAGGGGTACTGAAGCTTTCTTT. Its protein is CSARGTEAFF.

The chain recombines TRBV7-2 with TRBJ2-7, with 7 bases aligning to TRBD2. This CDR3 has 14 residues. J gave up 8 bases and V 2 bases, and 9 bases lay outside the gene matches. Germline values: CDR1 SGHTA, CDR2 FQGNSA. This CDR3 is CASSLWLAENQQYF. The CDR3 bases are TGTGCCAGCAGCTTATGGCTAGCGGAAAACCAGCAGTACTTC.

The chain has TRBV7-8 and TRBJ1-3; D gene ambiguous. With 3 bases removed from V and 1 base from J, the gap between germline ends came to 10 bases. The CDR3 covers 15 residues. CDR1 is SGHVS and CDR2 is FQNEAQ in the germline V gene. The CDR3: CASSLLFGSGNTIYF. CDR3 coding DNA: TGTGCCAGCAGCTTGCTTTTTGGATCTGGAAACACCATATATTTT.

This clone was detected a few times. The chain uses TRBV27 and TRBJ2-3; D is unclear. The CDR3 runs to 13 residues. The germline V gene has CDR1 MNHEY and CDR2 SMNVEV (reference sequence). With 6 bases removed from V and 4 bases from J, the gap between germline ends came to 11 bases. The CDR3, as DNA: TGTGCCAGCAGAAGGCTAGATCCAGATACGCAGTATTTT. Its translation is CASRRLDPDTQYF.

This sequence joins TRBV19 and TRBJ1-4; no reliable D call. Trimming removed 10 bases from V and 8 bases from J, with 14 bases in between. The germline gives CDR1 LNHDA, CDR2 SQIVND (reference sequence). The CDR3 contains 12 residues. CDR3 sequence reads: CATRWEDEKLFF. CDR3 DNA sequence: TGTGCCACAAGGTGGGAGGACGAAAAACTGTTTTTT.

The chain combines TRBV6-5 with TRBJ2-1; D possibly corresponds to TRBD2 (6 bases). Between the trimmed V and J ends, which lost 5 bases and 10 bases, there was a span of 15 bases. The CDR3 is 13 amino acids. CDR1 and CDR2 (germline): MNHEY, SVGAGI. The CDR3 loop is CASSTDGGGEQFF. CDR3 sequence (DNA): TGTGCCAGCAGTACCGACGGGGGTGGGGAGCAGTTCTTC.

This chain links TRBV2 with TRBJ2-7, with 8 bases lining up with TRBD1. The CDR3 spans 14 residues. Trimming cost V 2 bases and J 3 bases; bases outside gene matches: 3. CDR1 and CDR2 (germline): SNHLY, FYNNEI. The CDR3, as DNA: TGTGCCAGCAGTGAAACCGGGACAGGCTACGAGCAGTACTTC. Translated, it gives CASSETGTGYEQYF.

The chain recombines TRBV5-8 with TRBJ1-4; D uncertain. Germline lookup yields CDR1 SGHTS and CDR2 YDEGEE. V shed 6 bases and J shed 8 bases, with 11 bases lying between them. The CDR3 consists of 12 residues. The CDR3 here is CASTRAAEKLFF. For the CDR3, the DNA is TGTGCCAGCACTAGAGCAGCGGAAAAACTGTTTTTT.

The V gene is TRBV7-5, the J gene TRBJ2-7; the D segment call TRBD2 is taken from the table without a DNA check. TRBV7-5 is noted as a pseudogene. The CDR3 loop spans 14 amino acids. CDR3 nucleotide sequence: TGTGTCAGAAGCTTACGGAGGCAGTACTACGAGCAGTACTTC. This gives the protein CVRSLRRQYYEQYF.

In its sample, this clone was seen a few times. The V and J genes are TRBV11-2 and TRBJ2-1; D is unclear. The V end was cut by 0 bases, the J end by 12 bases, with 12 bases between. From germline, CDR1 is SGHAT and CDR2 FQNNGV. This CDR3 contains 13 residues. DNA for the CDR3: TGTGCCAGCAGCTTAGAGCCGGGCCAAGGGCAGTTCTTC. Amino acids: CASSLEPGQGQFF.

V and J are TRBV19 and TRBJ1-5; D is unclear. V dropped 1 base and J dropped 9 bases, with 10 bases sitting between them. The germline gives CDR1 LNHDA, CDR2 SQIVND (reference sequence). CDR3 length: 13 amino acids. CDR3 sequence: CASSIASSPPQHF. CDR3 sequence (DNA): TGTGCCAGTAGTATAGCATCCAGTCCGCCCCAGCATTTT.

The rearrangement joins TRBV9 to TRBJ1-1; D is possibly TRBD1 (5 bases). CDR3 size: 15 residues. Germline CDR1 SGDLS, CDR2 YYNGEE. V dropped 0 bases and J dropped 5 bases, with 14 bases sitting between them. The CDR3 region has the DNA TGTGCCAGCAGCGTAGATAACCGGGGGGATACTGAAGCTTTCTTT. Translated, it gives CASSVDNRGDTEAFF.

The rearrangement joins TRBV6-2 or TRBV6-3 to TRBJ2-1, with 7 positions matching TRBD2. The CDR3 runs to 17 residues. V dropped 0 bases and J dropped 4; count of bases not matched to a gene: 9. Germline loops: CDR1 MNHEY, CDR2 SVGEGT. The CDR3 DNA is TGTGCCAGCAGTTACTCCCCCCCTAGCGGAATTTACAATGAGCAGTTCTTC. Translating gives CASSYSPPSGIYNEQFF.

The chain links TRBV2 to TRBJ2-7; no reliable D call. There are 11 residues in the CDR3. Looked up from germline, CDR1 is SNHLY and CDR2 is FYNNEI. Trimming removed 8 bases from V and 1 base from J, with 6 bases in between. The CDR3: CASAESYEQYF. The CDR3 bases are TGTGCCAGCGCAGAGTCCTACGAGCAGTACTTC.

The rearrangement links TRBV7-2 to TRBJ2-3; the D gene is possibly TRBD2 (6 bases). The V gene's germline CDR1 is SGHTA and CDR2 FQGNSA. Trimming cost V 5 bases and J 0 bases, with 12 bases left between them. The CDR3 consists of 15 residues. The CDR3 nucleotides read TGTGCCAGCAGCCTCTCCGGGACTAGCACAGATACGCAGTATTTT. It codes for CASSLSGTSTDTQYF.

Here the CDR3 reads CASSIGLISNQPQHF. The CDR3 DNA reads TGTGCCAGTAGTATAGGCCTAATTAGCAATCAGCCCCAGCATTTT. The J gene is TRBJ1-5, the V gene TRBV19; no clear D gene. Trimming cost V 1 base and J 0 bases, with 7 bases left between them. CDR3 length equals 15 residues. CDR1 is LNHDA, CDR2 SQIVND, per germline (reference sequence).

The J gene is TRBJ2-2, the V gene TRBV7-6; 7 positions agree with TRBD1. In germline, CDR1 is SGHVS, CDR2 FNYEAQ. The CDR3 extends over 16 amino acids. Germline trimming cut 2 bases from V and 8 bases from J; bases unmatched to any gene: 11. CDR3 in amino acids: CASSLQDRPRSGELFF. CDR3 DNA: TGTGCCAGCAGCTTACAGGACAGGCCCCGATCGGGGGAGCTGTTTTTT.

The V gene is TRBV7-8, the J gene TRBJ1-1; possibly TRBD1 for D (6 bases). This CDR3 comprises 13 residues. CDR1 is SGHVS and CDR2 is FQNEAQ in the germline V gene. Trimming stripped 2 bases from V and 7 bases from J, with 11 bases between. The DNA for the CDR3 is TGTGCCAGCAGCTTACCCCGGACAGATGAAGCTTTCTTT. This gives the protein CASSLPRTDEAFF.

The CDR3 DNA is TGCGCCAGCAGCCAAGGTTTGCGGGAGTCCTACGAGCAGTACTTC. This encodes CASSQGLRESYEQYF. This chain joins TRBV4-3 and TRBJ2-7; 7 nucleotides match TRBD2. The CDR3 is made up of 15 amino acids. The germline V gene encodes CDR1 LGHNA and CDR2 YSLEER. V was pared by 1 base and J by 1 base, with 4 bases of the junction left unmatched.

The J gene is TRBJ2-7, the V gene TRBV7-2, with 10 bases aligning to TRBD2. Trimming took 3 bases from V and 5 from J; bases not matched to a gene: 7. This CDR3 contains 15 residues. From germline, CDR1 is SGHTA and CDR2 FQGNSA. The CDR3 DNA sequence: TGTGCCAGCAGCTTGGGTAGCGGGAGGTTCGACGAGCAGTACTTC. This gives the protein CASSLGSGRFDEQYF.

The CDR3 is CGVGLKETQYF. CDR3 DNA sequence: TGCGGGGTGGGCTTAAAAGAGACCCAGTACTTC. This chain uses TRBV20-1 with TRBJ2-5; D ambiguous. The CDR3 runs to 11 residues. Germline CDR1 DFQATT, CDR2 SNEGSKA (reference sequence).

The rearrangement joins TRBV6-6 to TRBJ1-5; D is ambiguous. Deletions cut 2 bases from V and 7 bases from J, with 9 bases between. The germline gives CDR1 MNHNY, CDR2 SVGAGI (reference sequence). The CDR3 runs 13 residues. In DNA form, the CDR3 reads TGTGCCAGCAGTTACAACCTCGGACAGCCCCAGCATTTT. Encoded protein: CASSYNLGQPQHF.

The sample holds one count of this clone. The rearrangement links TRBV29-1 to TRBJ1-1, with a tentative D call TRBD1 (6 bases). With 6 bases removed from V and 0 bases from J, the gap between germline ends came to 11 bases. The CDR3 totals 13 residues. From germline, CDR1 is SQVTM and CDR2 ANQGSEA. The CDR3 sequence is CSVGRGVNTEAFF. In DNA form, the CDR3 reads TGCAGCGTGGGGAGGGGGGTGAACACTGAAGCTTTCTTT.

The J gene is TRBJ2-7, the V gene TRBV11-2; D gene ambiguous. This CDR3 contains 15 residues. Germline lookup yields CDR1 SGHAT and CDR2 FQNNGV. V was clipped by 1 base and J by 3 bases, with 13 bases between them. CDR3 sequence reads: CASSLGPGGFYEQYF. The DNA for the CDR3 is TGTGCCAGCAGCTTAGGGCCTGGTGGATTCTACGAGCAGTACTTC.

The chain joins TRBV11-2 to TRBJ2-4, with 13 nucleotides matching TRBD2. Germline V gene data show CDR1 as SGHAT and CDR2 as FQNNGV. J gave up 15 bases and V 7 bases, and 18 bases lay outside the gene matches. The CDR3 is made up of 16 amino acids. CDR3 DNA: TGTGCCAGCACTACAAGTTGGGGACTAGCGGGGCGCCTGGGGTACTTC. Translated, it gives CASTTSWGLAGRLGYF.